The entry below describes one T cell receptor (beta chain). Antigen specificity is unknown. The source of the sample is a study of CD8 T cells in ankylosing spondylitis. General observations from the study: Certain motif variants had earlier been reported in reactive arthritis synovial fluid and blood. Disease-linked clones bore a CD8+ phenotype and were relatively rare in peripheral blood. A TCR beta motif of 8 or 9 highly homologous variants appeared characteristic of ankylosing spondylitis blood. The study looked at matched synovial fluid samples from ankylosing spondylitis patients. Disease-linked clones were reported to be significantly enriched there.

The CDR3 sequence is 14 residues long. Germline trimming cut 7 bases from V and 2 bases from J; bases unmatched to any gene: 4. Making the TCR beta libraries involved quantitative 5'-RACE with molecular barcodes. TCRdb called the 5' RACE reads again in MiXCR, with one record for every CDR3 protein. Of roughly 670,000 distinct CDR3 sequences detected, 19% appear once; the ten largest clones hold about 20%. V is TRBV12-3 or TRBV12-4 and J is TRBJ1-2; 10 bases map to TRBD1. The receptor was derived from a male donor with ankylosing spondylitis. Sequencing was carried out using blood, either unsorted or a sorted T cell fraction (not recorded which). The CDR3 DNA sequence: TGTGCCAGCACCCCGACAGGGGGCAACTATGGCTACACCTTC. Translation gives CASTPTGGNYGYTF.